The sequence of this TCR beta chain was determined in a study of kidney transplant recipient with SARS-CoV-2 infection. The germline V gene has CDR1 SGHVS and CDR2 FNYEAQ. V dropped 5 bases and J dropped 4 bases, with 23 bases sitting between them. The CDR3 spans 17 residues. TCRdb fed the reads into MiXCR, producing one record per CDR3 protein. The repertoire includes fewer than 250,000 distinct CDR3 sequences, 25% to 35% of them detected once, and about 7% sits in the top ten. This clonotype was detected a few times. Specimen: a blood sample, collected at baseline and on day 111 from a kidney transplant recipient. The source is a male patient aged 25 to 39 who had COVID-19 and was a kidney transplant recipient. Some T cells may be transferred from the graft donor. The V and J genes are TRBV7-6 and TRBJ1-2; D is unclear. The CDR3 loop is CASSGGRESRKTYGYTF. CDR3 DNA: TGTGCCAGCAGCGGCGGCCGTGAATCTCGAAAGACCTATGGCTACACCTTC. Looking up the rest from reference TRBV7-6 and TRBJ1-2 gives the full variable domain: GAGVSQSPRYKVTKRGQDVALRCDPISGHVSLYWYRQALGQGPEFLTYFNYEAQQDKSGLPNDRFSAERPEGSISTLTIQRTEQRDSAMYRCASSGGRESRKTYGYTFGSGTRLTVV.